The present entry profiles one T cell receptor (beta chain) with its context. The antigen remains undetermined. The source of the sample is a study of cytomegalovirus exposure and HLA in healthy donors. Regarding the study as a whole: Roughly uniform sequencing depth across donors was assumed, possibly incorrectly. Most subjects' HLA-A and HLA-B alleles were reportedly predicted from TCR beta sequences. CMV serostatus stood as the only immune exposure information on hand.

Per germline, CDR1 MDHEN and CDR2 SYDVKM. V lost 2 bases, J lost 4 bases, and 14 bases lay in between. This CDR3 is 15 amino acids long. Healthy people donating bone marrow made up the donors. In the PCR, 60 Vbeta and 13 Jbeta primers were used. The table came from immunoSEQ multiplex PCR; TCRdb's copy has only in-frame clones and leaves some out. This table holds some 200,000 clones, over 70% found once. The chain is built from TRBV28 and TRBJ1-2, with D tentatively TRBD1 (6 bases). The sample comprised PBMCs. The TCR sequence derives from a female donor in good health and CMV-seronegative. Written as DNA, the CDR3 is TGTGCCAGCAGTTTAGAGGACAGTCCGCCCTATGGCTACACCTTC. It codes for CASSLEDSPPYGYTF.